This is a list of T cell receptor beta chains from one sample in a study of T cell repertoires in cytomegalovirus infection. For these receptors, no antigen is known. TCRdb processed the reads anew with MiXCR; each CDR3 protein has one entry. The sample records 360,000 or so distinct CDR3 sequences, roughly a third being singletons. Here the sequenced sample was cultured PBMCs, taken from culture after CMV antigen stimulation. The receptor set was obtained from a human donor in good health (CMV status not recorded). Some clones in this sample may be carry-over from other donors' samples. CDR3s include the opening cysteine and the closing phenylalanine or tryptophan. Each record gives: J gene, V gene, clone size, D gene, CDR3 protein, CDR3 DNA. D genes are given only for firm matches. For some rows the clone size is stated as once, few or many, or as a class when expanded; others skip it.

j_call: TRBJ2-5; v_call: TRBV5-1; clone_size: -; d_call: TRBD2; cdr3_aa: CASSSGLVGETQYF; cdr3_nt: TGCGCCAGCAGCTCGGGACTAGTCGGGGAGACCCAGTACTTC
j_call: TRBJ1-3; v_call: TRBV12-3/TRBV12-4; clone_size: -; d_call: -; cdr3_aa: CASSLRSPGNTIYF; cdr3_nt: TGTGCCAGCAGTCTCAGGAGTCCTGGAAACACCATATATTTT
j_call: TRBJ2-3; v_call: TRBV7-2; clone_size: few; d_call: -; cdr3_aa: CASSFGGRVADTQYF; cdr3_nt: TGTGCCAGCAGCTTTGGGGGACGTGTCGCAGATACGCAGTATTTT
j_call: TRBJ2-7; v_call: TRBV6-2/TRBV6-3; clone_size: few; d_call: TRBD2; cdr3_aa: CASRPFRTSVYEQYF; cdr3_nt: TGTGCCAGCAGACCGTTTCGGACTAGCGTCTACGAGCAGTACTTC
j_call: TRBJ2-3; v_call: TRBV11-2; clone_size: few; d_call: TRBD2; cdr3_aa: CASSLTSGMNTDTQYF; cdr3_nt: TGTGCCAGCAGCTTAACTAGCGGGATGAACACAGATACGCAGTATTTT
j_call: TRBJ2-2; v_call: TRBV7-6; clone_size: few; d_call: -; cdr3_aa: CASSLTPTGELFF; cdr3_nt: TGTGCCAGCAGCTTGACCCCAACCGGGGAGCTGTTTTTT
j_call: TRBJ1-3; v_call: TRBV6-1; clone_size: few; d_call: -; cdr3_aa: CASTRRGTTGNTIYF; cdr3_nt: TGTGCCAGCACCCGGCGGGGTACGACGGGAAACACCATATATTTT
j_call: TRBJ2-1; v_call: TRBV12-3/TRBV12-4; clone_size: -; d_call: TRBD2; cdr3_aa: CASSLGVGAGIVDEQFF; cdr3_nt: TGTGCCAGCAGTTTAGGTGTGGGAGCGGGGATCGTCGATGAGCAGTTCTTC
j_call: TRBJ2-1; v_call: TRBV27; clone_size: -; d_call: TRBD2; cdr3_aa: CASSGLAGEEQFF; cdr3_nt: TGTGCCAGCTCCGGACTAGCGGGAGAAGAGCAGTTCTTC
j_call: TRBJ2-7; v_call: TRBV7-2; clone_size: many; d_call: TRBD1; cdr3_aa: CASSQTGTGSSYEQYF; cdr3_nt: TGTGCCAGCAGCCAAACCGGGACAGGGAGCTCCTACGAGCAGTACTTC
j_call: TRBJ2-3; v_call: TRBV7-9; clone_size: -; d_call: -; cdr3_aa: CASSSSVRSTGSADTQYF; cdr3_nt: TGTGCCAGCAGCTCCTCGGTAAGGAGTACAGGTTCCGCAGATACGCAGTATTTT
j_call: TRBJ2-6; v_call: TRBV28; clone_size: -; d_call: TRBD1; cdr3_aa: CASSLERGQAGANVLTF; cdr3_nt: TGTGCCAGCAGTTTGGAGAGGGGGCAGGCTGGGGCCAACGTCCTGACTTTC
j_call: TRBJ2-1; v_call: TRBV20-1; clone_size: few; d_call: TRBD2; cdr3_aa: CSASPSGNNEQFF; cdr3_nt: TGCAGTGCTAGTCCTAGCGGAAACAATGAGCAGTTCTTC
j_call: TRBJ1-1; v_call: TRBV20-1; clone_size: -; d_call: -; cdr3_aa: CSANPDGNTEAFF; cdr3_nt: TGCAGTGCTAACCCGGACGGGAACACTGAAGCTTTCTTT
j_call: TRBJ1-2; v_call: TRBV20-1; clone_size: few; d_call: TRBD1; cdr3_aa: CSARAPGGDHGYTF; cdr3_nt: TGCAGTGCTAGAGCCCCAGGGGGCGATCATGGCTACACCTTC
j_call: TRBJ1-1; v_call: TRBV10-3; clone_size: few; d_call: -; cdr3_aa: CAIRSSYVDTEAFF; cdr3_nt: TGTGCCATCAGGTCCAGCTATGTGGACACTGAAGCTTTCTTT
j_call: TRBJ2-6; v_call: TRBV12-3/TRBV12-4; clone_size: -; d_call: -; cdr3_aa: CASSPVTGANVLTF; cdr3_nt: TGTGCCAGCAGTCCGGTGACTGGGGCCAACGTCCTGACTTTC
j_call: TRBJ1-2; v_call: TRBV19; clone_size: few; d_call: -; cdr3_aa: CASSPRAHDGYTF; cdr3_nt: TGTGCCAGTAGTCCCCGGGCACATGATGGCTACACCTTC
j_call: TRBJ2-1; v_call: TRBV28; clone_size: few; d_call: TRBD2; cdr3_aa: CASSPGGLAGVWGYNEQFF; cdr3_nt: TGTGCCAGCAGTCCTGGCGGGCTAGCGGGAGTTTGGGGCTACAATGAGCAGTTCTTC
j_call: TRBJ2-5; v_call: TRBV7-2; clone_size: many; d_call: -; cdr3_aa: CASSQASWETQYF; cdr3_nt: TGTGCCAGCAGCCAAGCGTCCTGGGAGACCCAGTACTTC
j_call: TRBJ2-3; v_call: TRBV7-2; clone_size: many; d_call: -; cdr3_aa: CASSLFTDTQYF; cdr3_nt: TGTGCCAGCAGCTTGTTTACAGATACGCAGTATTTT
j_call: TRBJ2-1; v_call: TRBV10-3; clone_size: -; d_call: -; cdr3_aa: CAISESNPSNEQFF; cdr3_nt: TGTGCCATCAGTGAGTCGAACCCTTCAAATGAGCAGTTCTTC
j_call: TRBJ2-3; v_call: TRBV7-2; clone_size: many; d_call: -; cdr3_aa: CASSLDSGTDTQYF; cdr3_nt: TGTGCCAGCAGCTTGGACTCAGGCACAGATACGCAGTATTTT
j_call: TRBJ2-3; v_call: TRBV25-1; clone_size: -; d_call: TRBD2; cdr3_aa: CASSGRGAGGSTDTQYF; cdr3_nt: TGTGCCAGCAGTGGGCGAGGAGCGGGAGGGAGCACAGATACGCAGTATTTT
j_call: TRBJ2-1; v_call: TRBV7-2; clone_size: -; d_call: -; cdr3_aa: CASSLVVGDEQFF; cdr3_nt: TGTGCCAGCAGCTTAGTGGTGGGCGATGAGCAGTTCTTC
j_call: TRBJ2-7; v_call: TRBV7-2; clone_size: -; d_call: TRBD2; cdr3_aa: CASSLSGGGPGEQYF; cdr3_nt: TGTGCCAGCAGCTTATCGGGGGGAGGGCCGGGGGAGCAGTACTTC
j_call: TRBJ2-5; v_call: TRBV9; clone_size: -; d_call: -; cdr3_aa: CASSGPPTTRLETQYF; cdr3_nt: TGTGCCAGCAGCGGCCCTCCAACTACTAGGCTAGAGACCCAGTACTTC
j_call: TRBJ2-7; v_call: TRBV10-3; clone_size: -; d_call: TRBD2; cdr3_aa: CAISDLGTSGSSDEQYF; cdr3_nt: TGTGCCATCAGTGACTTGGGGACTAGCGGGAGCTCGGACGAGCAGTACTTC
j_call: TRBJ1-3; v_call: TRBV6-1; clone_size: -; d_call: -; cdr3_aa: CASSLTGKENTIYF; cdr3_nt: TGTGCCAGCAGTCTCACAGGGAAAGAAAACACCATATATTTT
j_call: TRBJ2-7; v_call: TRBV6-1; clone_size: -; d_call: -; cdr3_aa: CASSIRENSYEQYF; cdr3_nt: TGTGCCAGCAGTATTCGGGAGAACTCGTACGAGCAGTACTTC
j_call: TRBJ1-2; v_call: TRBV11-2; clone_size: -; d_call: TRBD1; cdr3_aa: CASSTRTGDYGYTF; cdr3_nt: TGTGCCAGCAGCACCCGGACAGGGGACTATGGCTACACCTTC
j_call: TRBJ2-1; v_call: TRBV6-5; clone_size: -; d_call: TRBD2; cdr3_aa: CASSYHAAAGVINEQFF; cdr3_nt: TGTGCCAGCAGTTATCATGCGGCGGCGGGAGTTATAAATGAGCAGTTCTTC